This T cell receptor beta chain emerged from a study of cytomegalovirus exposure and HLA in healthy donors. Across the whole study: The 95 to 150 validation repertoires, a later analysis reported, used the same platform as the 600 to 700 first-cohort repertoires.

With respect to this clone: The antigen remains unidentified.

Libraries were prepared by immunoSEQ multiplex PCR; TCRdb keeps only in-frame clonotypes and omits some of them. In the table there are 150,000 to 200,000 clones, roughly 80% of which are singletons. Study-level results: Whilst most TCR sequences proved rare, a subset of public TCRs occurred across many donors. The authors listed approximately 160 TCR beta chains as cytomegalovirus-associated. First-cohort TCR clusters tended to co-occur in the 130 or so validation repertoires, a later analysis found.

The sequence was collected from a man aged 25-40 years in good health and CMV-seropositive. The sample consisted of PBMCs.

The CDR3 coding sequence is TGTGCCAGCAGCTTAGGGAGTCCAGTGACCTACGAGCAGTACTTC. Its translation: CASSLGSPVTYEQYF. The chain combines TRBV7-9 with TRBJ2-7; D remains ambiguous. With 1 base removed from V and 2 bases from J, the gap between germline ends came to 12 bases. CDR1 is SEHNR and CDR2 is FQNEAQ in the germline V gene (reference sequence). This CDR3 is built from 15 residues.